This T cell receptor beta chain derives from a study of cytomegalovirus exposure and HLA in healthy donors. Background on the study: Approximately 81% of more than 300 genotyped donors fell in the Caucasian-associated ancestry cluster. Overall study results and limits: Clonal expansion, a later analysis showed, was greater in HLA-associated TCR beta chains than in equally common others.

This clone has more than one count but fewer than ten. Its antigen is currently unknown. The PCR made use of 60 Vbeta and 13 Jbeta primers. Only in-frame clones appear in the TCRdb table, and some are missing; sequencing was by immunoSEQ multiplex PCR. Of 140,000 to 150,000 clones listed, around 75% are singletons. CDR1 SGHNT and CDR2 YYREEE come from the germline V gene (reference sequence). V lost 0 bases and J lost 6, with 12 bases in between. The CDR3 covers 14 residues. Sequenced: PBMCs. The clonotype originates from a man aged 30 to 45 in good health and CMV-seronegative. V is TRBV5-4 and J is TRBJ1-2, with a tentative D call TRBD1 (6 bases). The CDR3 sequence is CASSLVQGQDGYTF. CDR3 DNA: TGTGCCAGCAGCTTGGTACAGGGCCAGGATGGCTACACCTTC.